This record covers a single TCR beta chain. The source of the sample is a study of cytomegalovirus exposure and HLA in healthy donors. CDR3 length: 16 residues. The germline V gene encodes CDR1 LGHNA and CDR2 YNFKEQ. Trimming took 1 base from V and 7 from J, leaving 17 bases between them. The PCR had 60 Vbeta and 13 Jbeta primers. TCRdb's copy holds only in-frame clones and misses some; the assay was immunoSEQ multiplex PCR. This table has roughly 140,000 clones, roughly 85% appearing once. The TCR comes from a woman under 30 in good health and CMV-seronegative. Sequenced: PBMCs. V is TRBV4-2 and J is TRBJ2-1; D may be TRBD1 (6 bases). The CDR3: CASSQGNLWTVNEQFF. CDR3 nucleotide sequence: TGTGCCAGCAGCCAAGGTAACTTATGGACAGTAAATGAGCAGTTCTTC.